This T cell receptor beta chain was obtained from a study of vaccination and CD4 T cells after COVID-19. Note on this clonotype: Its antigen is unknown.

Trimming removed 0 bases at V and 4 bases at J, with 11 bases between. Germline V gene data show CDR1 as SGHNT and CDR2 as YYREEE (reference sequence). The CDR3 totals 15 residues. The treatment is: roughly 10-day PBMC culture with coronavirus spike peptide pools or control peptides (ViraFEST assay). With the Oncomine TCR Beta short-read assay, DNA from cultured CD4+ T cells was sequenced. TCRdb re-analysed the PCR reads in MiXCR, keeping a single row per CDR3 protein. The top ten hold roughly 13% of the sample, which has around 15,000 distinct CDR3 sequences, more than 45% seen once. The origin of this receptor is a human donor who had recovered from COVID-19. Source material: CD4+ T cells from blood, cultured in vitro. The V gene is TRBV5-4, the J gene TRBJ2-1; D is uncertain. CDR3 loop: CASSLGAGSYNEQFF. The CDR3 DNA reads as TGTGCCAGCAGCTTGGGAGCTGGTTCTTACAATGAGCAGTTCTTC.